Listed below are T cell receptor beta chains from one sample, sequenced in a study of control samples from healthy donors and cancer patients. Profiling relied on immunoSEQ multiplex PCR, and the TCRdb table lists in-frame clones only, not all of them. The sample includes about 93,000 clones, 88% seen only once; the top ten take approximately 15%. Sequences were obtained from blood. Source of these receptors: a woman aged 65 to 85 in good health. CDR3s include the opening cysteine and the closing phenylalanine or tryptophan. The order of the fields is clone size, J gene, D gene, V gene, CDR3 DNA, CDR3 protein. The D gene is left open where the match is weak. Not every row has a clone size; where given, it reads once, few, many or a size class.

clone size: NA
J gene: TRBJ2-7
D gene: TRBD2
V gene: TRBV9
CDR3 DNA: TGTGCCAGCAGCGCCCAGCGGGAGAATAAGCAGTACTTC
CDR3 protein: CASSAQRENKQYF

clone size: NA
J gene: TRBJ1-1
D gene: NA
V gene: TRBV6-2/TRBV6-3
CDR3 DNA: TGTGCCAGCAGTTCGAGATTTGGGGGTGACACTGAAGCTTTCTTT
CDR3 protein: CASSSRFGGDTEAFF

clone size: once
J gene: TRBJ1-5
D gene: TRBD1
V gene: TRBV12-3/TRBV12-4
CDR3 DNA: TGTGCCAGCAGTTTAGGGACAGGGGGTTTGCTTTTT
CDR3 protein: CASSLGTGGLLF

clone size: NA
J gene: TRBJ2-7
D gene: TRBD2
V gene: TRBV6-2/TRBV6-3
CDR3 DNA: TGTGCCAGCAGCGCTCATCTAGCGGGGGGGCTCGAGCAGTACTTC
CDR3 protein: CASSAHLAGGLEQYF

clone size: NA
J gene: TRBJ2-5
D gene: NA
V gene: TRBV7-8
CDR3 DNA: TGTGCCAGCAGCCAACAAGAGACCCAGTACTTC
CDR3 protein: CASSQQETQYF

clone size: NA
J gene: TRBJ1-4
D gene: NA
V gene: TRBV2
CDR3 DNA: TGTGCCAGCACTCCGGACGTGGCTTATGGAAAACTGTTTTTT
CDR3 protein: CASTPDVAYGKLFF

clone size: NA
J gene: TRBJ1-1
D gene: TRBD1
V gene: TRBV19
CDR3 DNA: TGTGCCACCACCCCCCGGTTAGGACAGGGAGGGACTGAAGCTTTCTTT
CDR3 protein: CATTPRLGQGGTEAFF

clone size: once
J gene: TRBJ2-1
D gene: TRBD2
V gene: TRBV27
CDR3 DNA: TGTGCCAGCACGACTAGCGGGCCCTACAATGAGCAGTTCTTC
CDR3 protein: CASTTSGPYNEQFF

clone size: few
J gene: TRBJ1-1
D gene: TRBD1
V gene: TRBV6-4
CDR3 DNA: TGTGCCAGCAGCCTGGACAGGGGCCACACTGAAGCTTTCTTT
CDR3 protein: CASSLDRGHTEAFF

clone size: NA
J gene: TRBJ1-2
D gene: NA
V gene: TRBV9
CDR3 DNA: TGTGCCAGCAGCGTCCGGGACACCGAATTCTATGGCTACACCTTC
CDR3 protein: CASSVRDTEFYGYTF

clone size: once
J gene: TRBJ1-1
D gene: NA
V gene: TRBV6-6
CDR3 DNA: TGTGCCAGCAGACGCAGGGTGGGTGCTGAAGCTTTCTTT
CDR3 protein: CASRRRVGAEAFF

clone size: NA
J gene: TRBJ2-1
D gene: TRBD2
V gene: TRBV5-1
CDR3 DNA: TGCGCCAGCAGCTTGGTCACTAGCGGGGGCCTCCGAAGAAATGAGCAGTTCTTC
CDR3 protein: CASSLVTSGGLRRNEQFF

clone size: once
J gene: TRBJ2-7
D gene: TRBD2
V gene: TRBV2
CDR3 DNA: TGTGCCAGCAGACCAAACCCTAGCGGGACCGAGCAGTACTTC
CDR3 protein: CASRPNPSGTEQYF

clone size: NA
J gene: TRBJ2-2
D gene: TRBD1
V gene: TRBV29-1
CDR3 DNA: TGCAGCGTGAGGACACCGGGACAGGTCACCGGGGAGCTGTTTTTT
CDR3 protein: CSVRTPGQVTGELFF

clone size: NA
J gene: TRBJ1-3
D gene: NA
V gene: TRBV7-2
CDR3 DNA: TGTGCCAGCAGCTTAGGGGCCGGTACTGGAAACACCATATATTTT
CDR3 protein: CASSLGAGTGNTIYF

clone size: NA
J gene: TRBJ1-1
D gene: NA
V gene: TRBV14
CDR3 DNA: TGTGCCAGCAGCCAGGGGTCGGGCACTGAAGCTTTCTTT
CDR3 protein: CASSQGSGTEAFF

clone size: NA
J gene: TRBJ1-1
D gene: NA
V gene: TRBV5-1
CDR3 DNA: TGCGCCAGCAGCGCCCCGGGACAAATTACCACTGAAGCTTTCTTT
CDR3 protein: CASSAPGQITTEAFF

clone size: NA
J gene: TRBJ1-3
D gene: NA
V gene: TRBV11-2
CDR3 DNA: TGTGCCAGCAGCCTAAGTCCGAGCTCTGGAAACACCATATATTTT
CDR3 protein: CASSLSPSSGNTIYF

clone size: NA
J gene: TRBJ1-2
D gene: NA
V gene: TRBV6-5
CDR3 DNA: TGTGCCAGCAGTTACAGAGGGGGAAACTATGGCTACACCTTC
CDR3 protein: CASSYRGGNYGYTF

clone size: NA
J gene: TRBJ1-2
D gene: NA
V gene: TRBV3-1/TRBV3-2
CDR3 DNA: TGTGCCAGCAGCCAAGATCTGGTCAGGGAAAGGGATGGCTACACCTTC
CDR3 protein: CASSQDLVRERDGYTF

clone size: NA
J gene: TRBJ1-1
D gene: TRBD1
V gene: TRBV5-1
CDR3 DNA: TGCGCCAGCAGCCGGCGACAGGGGATGAACACTGAAGCTTTCTTT
CDR3 protein: CASSRRQGMNTEAFF

clone size: NA
J gene: TRBJ1-5
D gene: NA
V gene: TRBV7-9
CDR3 DNA: TGTGCCAGCAGCTCGGACAATCAGCCCCAGCATTTT
CDR3 protein: CASSSDNQPQHF

clone size: NA
J gene: TRBJ2-7
D gene: NA
V gene: TRBV2
CDR3 DNA: TGTGCCAGCAGTGAACAGGGCTACGAGCAGTACTTC
CDR3 protein: CASSEQGYEQYF

clone size: once
J gene: TRBJ1-4
D gene: NA
V gene: TRBV10-1
CDR3 DNA: TGCGCCAGCCAAGGCGAATTTAATGAAAAACTGTTTTTT
CDR3 protein: CASQGEFNEKLFF

clone size: NA
J gene: TRBJ2-3
D gene: NA
V gene: TRBV25-1
CDR3 DNA: TGTGCCAGCAGTGAGGGTAGTTCCCCAGATACGCAGTATTTT
CDR3 protein: CASSEGSSPDTQYF

clone size: NA
J gene: TRBJ1-4
D gene: NA
V gene: TRBV24-1
CDR3 DNA: TGTGCCACCAGTGATCGCAACAGGGTTAAGACTAATGAAAAACTGTTTTTT
CDR3 protein: CATSDRNRVKTNEKLFF

clone size: NA
J gene: TRBJ2-6
D gene: NA
V gene: TRBV5-1
CDR3 DNA: TGCGCCAGCAGCTTGGCAGTTTCGGGGGCCAACGTCCTGACTTTC
CDR3 protein: CASSLAVSGANVLTF

clone size: NA
J gene: TRBJ2-7
D gene: NA
V gene: TRBV20-1
CDR3 DNA: TGCAGTGCGGGGGGAACCTACGAGCAGTACTTC
CDR3 protein: CSAGGTYEQYF

clone size: NA
J gene: TRBJ1-5
D gene: NA
V gene: TRBV11-2
CDR3 DNA: TGTGCCAGCAGCCCTCAGGACGGGAATCAGCCCCAGCATTTT
CDR3 protein: CASSPQDGNQPQHF

clone size: NA
J gene: TRBJ2-7
D gene: NA
V gene: TRBV10-2
CDR3 DNA: TGCGCCAGCAGTGTCTCCTACGAGCAGTACTTC
CDR3 protein: CASSVSYEQYF

clone size: NA
J gene: TRBJ1-5
D gene: NA
V gene: TRBV20-1
CDR3 DNA: TGCAGTTCCAGCAATCAGCCCCAGCATTTT
CDR3 protein: CSSSNQPQHF

clone size: NA
J gene: TRBJ1-6
D gene: NA
V gene: TRBV25-1
CDR3 DNA: TGTGCCAGCAGCCTAGGGGTCACCTTGGGGACACCCCTCCACTTT
CDR3 protein: CASSLGVTLGTPLHF

clone size: once
J gene: TRBJ2-7
D gene: NA
V gene: TRBV6-5
CDR3 DNA: TGTGCCAGCAGTTACAACCCGGCCGGGGGTGGCGAGCAGTACTTC
CDR3 protein: CASSYNPAGGGEQYF

clone size: NA
J gene: TRBJ2-5
D gene: TRBD2
V gene: TRBV3-1/TRBV3-2
CDR3 DNA: TGTGCCAGCGCGCTAGCGGGGGCTCAAGAGACCCAGTACTTC
CDR3 protein: CASALAGAQETQYF

clone size: few
J gene: TRBJ2-3
D gene: TRBD2
V gene: TRBV6-4
CDR3 DNA: TGTGCCAGCAGTGACGGGCGGGGGGACACAGATACGCAGTATTTT
CDR3 protein: CASSDGRGDTDTQYF

clone size: NA
J gene: TRBJ2-2
D gene: NA
V gene: TRBV6-6
CDR3 DNA: TGTGCCAGCAGTTACCAACCCACGGGGACCGGGGAGCTGTTTTTT
CDR3 protein: CASSYQPTGTGELFF

clone size: few
J gene: TRBJ1-6
D gene: NA
V gene: TRBV27
CDR3 DNA: TGTGCCAGCAGTTCAGCCTATAATTCACCCCTCCACTTT
CDR3 protein: CASSSAYNSPLHF

clone size: NA
J gene: TRBJ1-2
D gene: NA
V gene: TRBV9
CDR3 DNA: TGTGCCAGCAGCGTAGCTGATTACTATGGCTACACCTTC
CDR3 protein: CASSVADYYGYTF

clone size: NA
J gene: TRBJ2-7
D gene: NA
V gene: TRBV6-2/TRBV6-3
CDR3 DNA: TGTGCCAGCAGTCCGACTAGGGACTACGAGCAGTACTTC
CDR3 protein: CASSPTRDYEQYF